Following are 31 T cell receptor beta chains from one sample sequenced in a study of blood T cell repertoires in COVID-19. Produced via immunoSEQ multiplex PCR; TCRdb's table is partial and in-frame only. The repertoire holds over 40,000 clones, 65% to 90% seen once, with 2.5% to 3.5% in the top ten. Sequenced: peripheral blood. The receptors originated from a woman older than 75 with acute or convalescent COVID-19.

This clone came up a few times. The chain combines TRBV20-1 with TRBJ1-5; 7 nucleotides align to TRBD1. Trimming removed 3 bases from V and 2 bases from J; junction bases left unmatched: 7. The CDR3 spans 15 residues. Per the germline V gene, CDR1 is DFQATT and CDR2 is SNEGSKA (reference sequence). The CDR3, as DNA: TGCAGTGCTAGTACACAGGGGCAGGGCAATCAGCCCCAGCATTTT. Translating it yields CSASTQGQGNQPQHF.

This clone was recorded a few times. This sequence joins TRBV2 and TRBJ1-2, with 8 nucleotides matching TRBD1. The germline gives CDR1 SNHLY, CDR2 FYNNEI. The junction had 6 bases not matched to a gene; V was cut back by 5 bases and J by 1 base. The CDR3 totals 15 residues. The CDR3 loop is CASSISGQGNYGYTF. As DNA, the CDR3 is TGTGCCAGCAGTATTTCCGGACAGGGTAACTATGGCTACACCTTC.

This clone was detected once. The V and J genes are TRBV2 and TRBJ1-1; 10 positions agree with TRBD1. Trimming at V came to 6 bases and at J to 3 bases, leaving 4 bases not matched to a gene. Germline V gene lookup returns CDR1 SNHLY and CDR2 FYNNEI. The CDR3 runs to 14 residues. The CDR3 region is CASSPGQGHTEAFF. In nucleotides, the CDR3 is TGTGCCAGCAGCCCGGGACAGGGGCACACTGAAGCTTTCTTT.

The DNA of the CDR3 is TGTGCCAGCAGCCCCCCCGGGACAACGAACACTGAAGCTTTCTTT. Residues: CASSPPGTTNTEAFF. The J gene is TRBJ1-1, the V gene TRBV7-2; perhaps TRBD1 as D (6 bases). V lost 5 bases to trimming and J lost 1 base, with 14 bases between them. This CDR3 has 15 amino acids. CDR1 is SGHTA and CDR2 is FQGNSA in the germline V gene.

The CDR3 loop reads CASSTVAGVTETQYF. CDR3 DNA: TGTGCCAGCAGTACCGTAGCGGGGGTGACAGAGACCCAGTACTTC. The chain is built from TRBV5-6 and TRBJ2-5; 9 bases are shared with TRBD2. This CDR3 contains 15 residues. CDR1 and CDR2 from the germline V gene are SGHDT and YYEEEE. The J segment lost 4 bases and the V segment lost 5 bases, leaving 9 bases of the junction unmatched.

V and J are TRBV18 and TRBJ2-2; 7 bases align to TRBD1. CDR1 KGHSH and CDR2 LQKENI come from the germline V gene. The V gene end was trimmed by 4 bases and the J gene end by 6 bases; junction bases not matched to a gene: 5. The CDR3 has 14 residues. The CDR3: CASSLRQGAGELFF. In nucleotides, the CDR3 is TGTGCCAGCTCACTTCGACAGGGAGCCGGGGAGCTGTTTTTT.

This chain connects TRBV18 to TRBJ1-1, with 9 positions matching TRBD1. Looked up from germline, CDR1 is KGHSH and CDR2 is LQKENI. This CDR3 region has 15 residues. The V gene end was trimmed by 10 bases and the J gene end by 1 base; junction bases not matched to a gene: 10. For the CDR3, the DNA is TGTGCCACCAGGCACCCGGGACAGGGGAACACTGAAGCTTTCTTT. Translating gives CATRHPGQGNTEAFF.

The chain recombines TRBV6-5 with TRBJ1-2; the D is unclear. V was trimmed by 6 bases and J by 0 bases, leaving 11 bases between them. This CDR3 has 14 amino acids. The V gene's germline CDR1 is MNHEY and CDR2 SVGAGI. The CDR3 spells CASSFRGSNYGYTF. The DNA for the CDR3 is TGTGCCAGCAGCTTTAGAGGTTCTAACTATGGCTACACCTTC.

The chain employs TRBV5-6 and TRBJ1-2; 7 bases map to TRBD1. Germline CDR1 and CDR2: SGHDT and YYEEEE. V lost 6 bases and J lost 2; bases outside the gene matches: 4. The CDR3 is 13 residues long. The CDR3 nucleotides read TGTGCCAGCATCAGGACAGGAAACTATGGCTACACCTTC. Its translation is CASIRTGNYGYTF.

This chain connects TRBV5-1 to TRBJ2-3, with 7 bases fitting TRBD2. From germline, CDR1 is SGHRS and CDR2 YFSETQ. Losses at the gene ends were 4 bases for V and 8 bases for J; bases not matched to a gene: 13. This CDR3 has 15 residues. The CDR3 DNA reads as TGCGCCAGCAGCCAGGAAGCGGGGCCCCCTGGTACGCAGTATTTT. Its protein product is CASSQEAGPPGTQYF.

This clone appeared a few times. The chain joins TRBV5-5 to TRBJ2-5; 9 bases match TRBD1. The CDR3 runs to 17 residues. The V and J ends lost 4 bases and 7 bases, in that order; junction bases with no gene match: 17. CDR1 SGHKS and CDR2 YYEKEE come from the germline V gene (reference sequence). CDR3 amino acids: CASSVGDRALASGTQYF. CDR3 coding DNA: TGTGCCAGCAGCGTGGGGGACAGGGCGCTGGCATCGGGGACCCAGTACTTC.

This chain links TRBV6-6 with TRBJ2-3; weak D call: TRBD2 (7 bases). The CDR3 loop spans 15 amino acids. V was trimmed by 7 bases and J by 1 base, leaving 15 bases between them. Germline V CDR1 and CDR2: MNHNY, SVGAGI (reference sequence). This CDR3 reads CASTLGGAGTDTQYF. The CDR3 DNA reads as TGTGCCAGCACCCTAGGGGGGGCGGGCACAGATACGCAGTATTTT.

The chain couples TRBV30 to TRBJ1-5, with 10 bases fitting TRBD1. Germline V CDR1 and CDR2: GTSNPN, SVGIG (reference sequence). This CDR3 spans 14 amino acids. V gave up 3 bases and J gave up 6 bases; unmatched junction bases: 5. The CDR3 reads CAWSGTGVGQPQHF. CDR3 DNA sequence: TGTGCCTGGAGCGGGACAGGGGTTGGTCAGCCCCAGCATTTT.

The J gene is TRBJ2-7, the V gene TRBV2; possibly TRBD2 for D (5 bases). This CDR3 contains 12 residues. The germline V gene encodes CDR1 SNHLY and CDR2 FYNNEI. V was pared by 7 bases and J by 6 bases, with 13 bases between. CDR3 region: CASKWAGGEQYF. The CDR3, as DNA: TGTGCCAGCAAGTGGGCCGGAGGCGAGCAGTACTTC.

The V gene is TRBV5-6, the J gene TRBJ2-7; D uncertain. Trimming removed 1 base at V and 2 bases at J, with 16 bases between. CDR1 and CDR2 from the germline V gene are SGHDT and YYEEEE. This CDR3 contains 16 residues. In nucleotides, the CDR3 is TGTGCCAGCAGCTTGCGGGTCCACGTTGGCGCCTACGAGCAGTACTTC. Its protein product is CASSLRVHVGAYEQYF.

This rearrangement joins TRBV7-2 to TRBJ1-1, with a tentative D call TRBD1 (6 bases). Trimming stripped 7 bases from V and 7 bases from J, with 22 bases between. This CDR3 contains 15 residues. CDR1 is SGHTA and CDR2 is FQGNSA in the germline V gene. The CDR3 coding sequence is TGTGCCAGCACGAGGGTGACCGGGACACCCCTTGAAGCTTTCTTT. Translation: CASTRVTGTPLEAFF.

In this sample, this clone turned up a few times. The V and J genes are TRBV6-5 and TRBJ1-1, with D possibly matching TRBD1 (5 bases). The V gene's germline CDR1 is MNHEY and CDR2 SVGAGI. V lost 0 bases to trimming and J lost 3 bases, with 14 bases between them. The CDR3 length is 16 residues. The CDR3 coding sequence is TGTGCCAGCAGTTACTCGATGGCGGGGGTGGACACTGAAGCTTTCTTT. Residues: CASSYSMAGVDTEAFF.

The chain links TRBV19 to TRBJ1-3; 8 nucleotides align to TRBD1. The CDR3 covers 15 residues. The V segment lost 4 bases and the J segment 2 bases; nucleotides outside the gene matches: 4. Germline V gives CDR1 LNHDA, CDR2 SQIVND (reference sequence). The CDR3 DNA reads TGTGCCAGTAGTACCGGGACAGGACCTGGAAACACCATATATTTT. The encoded protein is CASSTGTGPGNTIYF.

This clone was counted a single time. The V call is TRBV11-2, the J call TRBJ1-2; TRBD1 is a possible D gene (6 bases). V dropped 5 bases and J dropped 14 bases, with 21 bases sitting between them. CDR3 size: 13 residues. The germline CDR1 and CDR2 sequences are SGHAT and FQNNGV. The CDR3 loop reads CASSLQLQGGSTF. For the CDR3, the DNA is TGTGCCAGCAGCCTCCAACTACAGGGAGGGAGTACCTTC.

The gene calls are TRBV6-6 and TRBJ2-2; D remains ambiguous. Deletions cut 4 bases from V and 1 base from J, with 10 bases between. CDR3 length: 15 residues. Germline assignment: CDR1 MNHNY and CDR2 SVGAGI (reference sequence). The CDR3 here is CASSFLGWNTGELFF. CDR3 bases: TGTGCCAGCAGTTTCCTAGGCTGGAACACCGGGGAGCTGTTTTTT.

V is TRBV18 and J is TRBJ1-1; D remains ambiguous. The CDR3 is 15 residues long. The V and J ends lost 4 bases and 4 bases respectively, with 16 bases between them. Germline V gene sequence: CDR1 KGHSH, CDR2 LQKENI. The CDR3: CASSQRGGSVTEAFF. The CDR3 DNA is TGTGCCAGCTCACAGCGTGGAGGTTCAGTCACTGAAGCTTTCTTT.

This chain joins TRBV7-9 and TRBJ2-7, with D maybe TRBD1 (5 bases). The CDR3 spans 13 residues. V lost 3 bases and J 6 bases, leaving 12 bases between the germline ends. Per germline, CDR1 SEHNR and CDR2 FQNEAQ (reference sequence). The CDR3 here is CASSFGQGIEQYF. CDR3 DNA sequence: TGTGCCAGCAGCTTTGGTCAGGGTATCGAGCAGTACTTC. The variable domain in full, with the rest retrieved from reference TRBV7-9 and TRBJ2-7, is DTGVSQNPRHKITKRGQNVTFRCDPISEHNRLYWYRQTLGQGPEFLTYFQNEAQLEKSRLLSDRFSAERPKGSFSTLEIQRTEQGDSAMYLCASSFGQGIEQYFGPGTRLTVT.

This chain joins TRBV7-9 and TRBJ2-3; 7 nucleotides match TRBD1. This CDR3 is built from 16 residues. The germline gives CDR1 SEHNR, CDR2 FQNEAQ (reference sequence). V lost 5 bases and J lost 6; bases outside the gene matches: 14. The CDR3 is CASSAPGRGTPDTQYF. Here the CDR3 DNA reads TGTGCCAGCAGCGCCCCGGGCAGGGGGACCCCGGATACGCAGTATTTT.

This chain uses TRBV3-1 (or the pseudogene TRBV3-2) with TRBJ2-1, with D possibly matching TRBD2 (5 bases). Trimming removed 6 bases at V and 6 bases at J, with 6 bases between. Germline V gives CDR1 LGHDT, CDR2 YNNKEL (reference sequence). This CDR3 comprises 11 residues. In nucleotides, the CDR3 is TGTGCCAGCAGAGGAGGCAATGAGCAGTTCTTC. Amino acid sequence: CASRGGNEQFF.

On this clone itself: Other DNA sequences of this sample code for an identical CDR3. V usage is TRBV12-3 or TRBV12-4 and J usage is TRBJ1-1, with unresolved D. The CDR3 extends over 12 amino acids. V was trimmed by 3 bases and J by 5 bases, leaving 7 bases between them. CDR3 DNA sequence: TGTGCCAGCAGTTTTCGGGAGACTGAAGCTTTCTTT. Protein: CASSFRETEAFF.

The chain carries TRBV29-1 and TRBJ2-5; 9 positions agree with TRBD2. The J segment lost 5 bases and the V segment lost 5 bases, leaving 3 bases of the junction unmatched. The V gene's germline CDR1 is SQVTM and CDR2 ANQGSEA. CDR3 size: 12 residues. The CDR3 here is CSVFSGGETQYF. Here the CDR3 DNA reads TGCAGCGTTTTTAGCGGGGGTGAGACCCAGTACTTC.

This rearrangement joins TRBV27 to TRBJ1-6; D is unclear. Germline V gene data show CDR1 as MNHEY and CDR2 as SMNVEV (reference sequence). The CDR3 runs 15 residues. The V end was cut by 2 bases, the J end by 9 bases, with 14 bases between. The CDR3 sequence: CASSLSEVESSPLHF. CDR3 nucleotide sequence: TGTGCCAGCAGTTTAAGTGAGGTAGAAAGTTCACCCCTCCACTTT.

V is TRBV19 and J is TRBJ1-5, with TRBD1 matching 7 bases. This CDR3 has 13 amino acids. Germline CDR1 LNHDA, CDR2 SQIVND (reference sequence). The trim removed 3 bases at V and 9 bases at J, leaving 5 bases unmatched. CDR3 nucleotide sequence: TGTGCCAGTAGTATGGGACAGCAAGGGCCCCAGCATTTT. Amino acid sequence: CASSMGQQGPQHF.

Points on this clone: At one end, the junction sequence differs from germline, possibly due to a read error. In nucleotides, the CDR3 is TGTGTCAGCGAAGGACAGGAGGACTACGAGCAGTACTTC. This sequence encodes CVSEGQEDYEQYF. This chain connects TRBV6-4 to TRBJ2-7; 7 bases line up with TRBD1. This CDR3 has 13 residues. CDR1 MRHNA and CDR2 SNTAGT come from the germline V gene.

The chain employs TRBV30 and TRBJ1-2, with 12 bases identical to TRBD1. Germline lookup yields CDR1 GTSNPN and CDR2 SVGIG (reference sequence). Unmatched junction bases numbered 12, after V lost 3 bases and J lost 7 bases. The CDR3 is 16 residues long. CDR3 protein: CAWREDPGQGAIGYTF. The CDR3 bases are TGTGCCTGGAGGGAGGACCCGGGACAGGGGGCGATTGGCTACACCTTC.

CDR3: CASSYATGSTHSPLHF. In DNA form, the CDR3 reads TGTGCCAGCAGTTACGCGACAGGGAGCACGCATTCACCCCTCCACTTT. The rearrangement uses TRBV6-5 and TRBJ1-6; 7 bases are shared with TRBD1. The CDR3 loop spans 16 amino acids. V gave up 2 bases and J gave up 8 bases; unmatched junction bases: 9. Germline-derived CDR1 and CDR2 are MNHEY and SVGAGI.